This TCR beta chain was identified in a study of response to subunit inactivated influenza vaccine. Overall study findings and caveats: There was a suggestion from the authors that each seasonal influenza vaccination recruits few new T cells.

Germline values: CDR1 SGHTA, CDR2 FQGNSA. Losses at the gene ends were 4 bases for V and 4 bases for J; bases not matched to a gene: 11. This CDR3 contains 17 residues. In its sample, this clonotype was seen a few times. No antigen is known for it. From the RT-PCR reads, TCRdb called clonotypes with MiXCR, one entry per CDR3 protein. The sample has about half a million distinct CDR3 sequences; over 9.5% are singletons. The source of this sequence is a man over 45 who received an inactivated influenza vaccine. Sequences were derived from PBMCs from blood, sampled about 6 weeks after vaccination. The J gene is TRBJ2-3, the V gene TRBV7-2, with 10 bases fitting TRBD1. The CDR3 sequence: CASSSRTRDRGADTQYF. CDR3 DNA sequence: TGTGCCAGCAGCTCCAGAACCCGGGACAGGGGAGCAGATACGCAGTATTTT.